The present T cell receptor beta chain was sequenced within a study of early T cells in non-severe SARS-CoV-2 infection. Background on the study: Unsorted whole blood bulk RNA was sequenced, with unpaired chains. Study-wide points: VDJdb matching skewed toward anti-spike CD8 responses, missing private and CD4 specificities.

Unique molecular identifiers were attached to individual cDNA molecules. TCRdb itself ran the 5' RACE reads through MiXCR, one entry per CDR3 protein. In the table there are tens of thousands of distinct CDR3 sequences, 10% of which are singletons. Trimming shortened V by 5 bases and J by 6 bases, and 16 bases separated the two germline ends. CDR3 length equals 13 residues. Germline lookup yields CDR1 DFQATT and CDR2 SNEGSKA (reference sequence). This clonotype was picked up a small number of times. As yet, its antigen is unknown. The J gene is TRBJ1-1, the V gene TRBV20-1, with no clear D. The TCR was taken from an adult who was a healthcare worker with PCR-confirmed SARS-CoV-2 infection or an uninfected control (not recorded which). Sequencing was performed on whole blood, taken at baseline. The CDR3 region has the DNA TGCAGTGCTGGTCAAACTCTGTCCGCTGAAGCTTTCTTT. It translates to CSAGQTLSAEAFF.